This T cell receptor (beta chain) was sequenced during a study of metastatic and nonmetastatic thyroid tumors. In the study overall: Thyroid patients, malignant and benign, had repertoires compared across blood and tumor or nodule tissue.

This clone has ten or more counts. Among the patients, none had received any treatment before thyroid surgery. TCRdb reprocessed the PCR reads using MiXCR. The sample lists some 90,000 clones, approximately 9% occurring once. Germline lookup yields CDR1 SGDLS and CDR2 YYNGEE. V lost 3 bases and J lost 0; bases outside the gene matches: 4. The CDR3 contains 16 residues. This rearrangement joins TRBV9 to TRBJ2-2, with TRBD1 matching 8 bases. Sequencing was carried out using blood. The clonotype originates from a female donor with papillary thyroid cancer or a benign thyroid nodule (not recorded which). Some clones in this sample may be carry-over from other donors' samples. Here the CDR3 reads CASSGWTGTNTGELFF. The CDR3 DNA reads as TGTGCCAGCAGCGGATGGACAGGGACGAACACCGGGGAGCTGTTTTTT.